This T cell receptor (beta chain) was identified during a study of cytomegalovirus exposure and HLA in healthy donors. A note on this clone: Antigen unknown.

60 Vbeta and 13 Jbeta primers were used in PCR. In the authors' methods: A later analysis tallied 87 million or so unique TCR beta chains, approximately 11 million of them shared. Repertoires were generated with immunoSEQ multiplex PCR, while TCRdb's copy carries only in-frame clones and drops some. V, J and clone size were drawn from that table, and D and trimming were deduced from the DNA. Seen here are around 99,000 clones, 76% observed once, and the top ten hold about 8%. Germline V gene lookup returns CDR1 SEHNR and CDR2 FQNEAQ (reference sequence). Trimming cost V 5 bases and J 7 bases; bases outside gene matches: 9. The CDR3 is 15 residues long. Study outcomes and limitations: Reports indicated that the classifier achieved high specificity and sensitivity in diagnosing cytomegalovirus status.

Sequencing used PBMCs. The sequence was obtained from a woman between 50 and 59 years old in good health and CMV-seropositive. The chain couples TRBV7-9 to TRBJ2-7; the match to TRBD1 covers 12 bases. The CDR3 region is CASSDRDRGQREQYF. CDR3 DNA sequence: TGTGCCAGCAGCGACCGGGACAGGGGGCAGCGGGAGCAGTACTTC.